These T cell receptor beta chains were read from a single sample in a study of blood T cell repertoires in COVID-19. Measured with immunoSEQ multiplex PCR; TCRdb has only the in-frame clones, and not every one. The sample contains fewer than 350,000 clones, about 92% of which appear only once. Material: peripheral blood. The receptors shown here come from an older woman with COVID-19, enrolled during active disease. Both conserved end residues are part of each CDR3. The D gene is left open where the match is weak. The size entry is marked missing in some rows and otherwise reads once, few, many or a size class.

d_call,v_call,j_call,clone_size,cdr3_nt,cdr3_aa
-,TRBV5-6,TRBJ1-4,-,TGTGCCAGCAGCTTACTACAGGGTGGTGAAAAACTGTTTTTT,CASSLLQGGEKLFF
-,TRBV9,TRBJ2-3,-,TGTGCCAGCAGCGTAGCAGGGGTAGCCCCGTTATCAGATACGCAGTATTTT,CASSVAGVAPLSDTQYF
-,TRBV7-9,TRBJ1-1,-,TGTGCCGGACAAGCGAGGCTGGAAACTGAAGCTTTCTTT,CAGQARLETEAFF
-,TRBV7-7,TRBJ2-5,-,TGTGCCAGCAGCTTAAAGGCCACAGGAGAGACCCAGTACTTC,CASSLKATGETQYF
-,TRBV2,TRBJ1-1,-,TGTGCCAGCAAGACTCAGGGGTTGAGGAACACTGAAGCTTTCTTT,CASKTQGLRNTEAFF
-,TRBV20-1,TRBJ2-7,-,TGCAGTGCGGGGGGACGGGCCGAGCAGTACTTC,CSAGGRAEQYF
TRBD2,TRBV27,TRBJ2-1,many,TGTGCCAGCATCCTATGGACCGGGACTAGCGGGGCTTACAATGAGCAGTTCTTC,CASILWTGTSGAYNEQFF
TRBD1,TRBV2,TRBJ1-2,-,TGTGCCAGCAGTATAGTCCCCGGGACAGGGGGAATCAACTATGGCTACACCTTC,CASSIVPGTGGINYGYTF
TRBD1,TRBV7-8,TRBJ1-2,-,TGTGCCAGCAGCCAACAGGGGTATGGCTACACCTTC,CASSQQGYGYTF
TRBD1,TRBV7-9,TRBJ1-1,-,TGTGCCAGCAGCGAAGGACAGGTGAACACTGAAGCTTTCTTT,CASSEGQVNTEAFF
-,TRBV5-1,TRBJ1-1,-,TGCGCCAGCAGCTTGGTTCAAGGGGGCACTGAAGCTTTCTTT,CASSLVQGGTEAFF
-,TRBV6-1,TRBJ1-2,-,TGTGCCAGCAGTGAACGGGGGGCGGACTATGGCTACACCTTC,CASSERGADYGYTF
TRBD2,TRBV4-1,TRBJ2-3,-,TGCGCCAGCAGCCAAGGCCCGGGGGGGCCGGTTAGCACAGATACGCAGTATTTT,CASSQGPGGPVSTDTQYF
-,TRBV6-6,TRBJ2-7,-,TGTGCCAGCAGTTACTCGTCCAACTCCTACGAGCAGTACTTC,CASSYSSNSYEQYF
-,TRBV24-1,TRBJ2-2,-,TGTGCCACCAGTCGGGGGGACAGGAGTTACACCGGGGAGCTGTTTTTT,CATSRGDRSYTGELFF
TRBD2,TRBV3-1/TRBV3-2,TRBJ2-1,-,TGTGCCAGCAGCCAGCGGGAGCCTTACAATGAGCAGTTCTTC,CASSQREPYNEQFF
TRBD1,TRBV7-6,TRBJ1-2,once,TGTGCCAGCAGCTTAGCTTTTGGGACAGGTCACACCTTC,CASSLAFGTGHTF
TRBD1,TRBV28,TRBJ2-1,-,TGTGCCAGCAACCCGGGACAGGAGCTATACAATGAGCAGTTCTTC,CASNPGQELYNEQFF
-,TRBV25-1,TRBJ1-2,-,TGTGCCAGCAGTTCACAGGGTATGGCCTATGGCTACACCTTC,CASSSQGMAYGYTF
-,TRBV5-6,TRBJ2-5,-,TGTGCCAGCAGCTTGGAGTCGGGGAAAGAGACCCAGTACTTC,CASSLESGKETQYF
-,TRBV5-1,TRBJ2-5,-,TGCGCCAGCAGCTTGGATCAGGGTGGAGAGACCCAGTACTTC,CASSLDQGGETQYF
-,TRBV19,TRBJ1-1,-,TGTGCCAGTAGTACTGAACGGGGCACTGAAGCTTTCTTT,CASSTERGTEAFF
TRBD1,TRBV25-1,TRBJ2-4,-,TGTGCCAGCAGTCAGGGGGCGAGGAACATTCAGTACTTC,CASSQGARNIQYF
-,TRBV5-1,TRBJ1-1,-,TGCGCCAGCAGCTTGGCCGGGAACACTGAAGCTTTCTTT,CASSLAGNTEAFF
TRBD2,TRBV4-1,TRBJ2-1,-,TGCGCCAGCAGCCAAGGTACTAGCGGGGCGACTTACAATGAGCAGTTCTTC,CASSQGTSGATYNEQFF
-,TRBV29-1,TRBJ1-1,-,TGCAGCGTCGTACATTACATGAACACTGAAGCTTTCTTT,CSVVHYMNTEAFF
-,TRBV6-5,TRBJ1-1,once,TGTGCCAGCAGTTACTCGTGGGTTGCGGACACTGAAGCTTTCTTT,CASSYSWVADTEAFF
-,TRBV24-1,TRBJ1-3,-,TGTGCCACCAGTGATTCAAACAGTAACTCTGGAAACACCATATATTTT,CATSDSNSNSGNTIYF
TRBD2,TRBV6-6,TRBJ2-7,-,TGTGCCAGCAGCTCCCCCCTTAGCGGGCCCTCCTACGAGCAGTACTTC,CASSSPLSGPSYEQYF
TRBD1,TRBV4-1,TRBJ2-7,-,TGCGCCAGCAGCCACGCCGGGACAGGGAGATCCTACGAGCAGTACTTC,CASSHAGTGRSYEQYF
-,TRBV5-8,TRBJ2-1,-,TGTGCCAGCACCCCCCGCAGGGATGAGCAGTTCTTC,CASTPRRDEQFF
-,TRBV28,TRBJ1-1,-,TGTGCCAGCAGTGGACATTCTAGGAACACTGAAGCTTTCTTT,CASSGHSRNTEAFF
-,TRBV4-2,TRBJ1-3,few,TGTGCCAGCAGCCAAGTAGGAAACACCATATATTTT,CASSQVGNTIYF
-,TRBV5-6,TRBJ1-5,-,TGTGCCAGCAGCTTCCGCCAACGGGGAACCAATCAGCCCCAGCATTTT,CASSFRQRGTNQPQHF
-,TRBV5-1,TRBJ2-2,-,TGCGCCAGCAGCCTGGAGTATCGGGGCACCGGGGAGCTGTTTTTT,CASSLEYRGTGELFF
TRBD1,TRBV4-2,TRBJ1-4,-,TGTGCCAGCAGCCAAGATAACGGACAGGGGGATTTCAGGGACAATGAAAAACTGTTTTTT,CASSQDNGQGDFRDNEKLFF
-,TRBV29-1,TRBJ1-1,-,TGCAGCGTCGGGGAGGGGAACACTGAAGCTTTCTTT,CSVGEGNTEAFF
TRBD2,TRBV5-1,TRBJ2-5,-,TGCGCCAGCAGCCTTAGCGGGGGGCGCCAAGAGACCCAGTACTTC,CASSLSGGRQETQYF
TRBD1,TRBV19,TRBJ2-1,-,TGTGCCAGTAGTAACAGGGGTAATGAGCAGTTCTTC,CASSNRGNEQFF
-,TRBV5-4,TRBJ2-1,once,TGTGCCAGCAGCTTGGCGGGAGTGGGTGGGGCCAATGAGCAGTTCTTC,CASSLAGVGGANEQFF
-,TRBV24-1,TRBJ1-2,-,TGTGCCACCAGTGATTTAAGGACAGACTATGGCTACACCTTC,CATSDLRTDYGYTF